The source of this T cell receptor (beta chain) is a study of blood T cells in healthy people across ages (dated by TCRdb to the mid-2010s). About the investigation overall: Template switching captured roughly one uniquely barcoded TCR beta cDNA molecule per two T cells in model experiments. The study measured age-related changes in TCR beta repertoire diversity using deep sequencing normalized with unique cDNA molecular identifiers. Donors were grouped into four age groups: young (average roughly 16 years), middle-aged (39), aged (approximately 67) and long-lived (over 80). The study analyzed two additional independent replicas of 1 million unique cDNA reads from the same blood draw for two donors, one aged 18 to 30 and one aged 80 or older.

Library method: 5' RACE. The instrument was an Illumina HiSeq 2500. A second PCR of roughly 6 to 12 cycles was run with a J-beta primer mix and a sample-barcoded 5' primer. A template-switch 5' adaptor carrying 12 random nucleotides introduced a unique molecular identifier onto each TCR beta cDNA molecule. Each sample yielded at least 2.5 million CDR3-containing paired-end reads. The Mint cDNA synthesis kit, primed by a TRBC-specific oligonucleotide, was used to synthesize first-strand cDNA from all RNA. Following uracil-DNA glycosylase treatment, all cDNA underwent a first 18-cycle PCR with the universal primers M1SS and BC2_uni_R. Regarding the original processing steps: Normalization of each sample was performed by random selection of 1 million high-quality reads, each carrying a distinct molecular identifier. Instead of being binned into consensus sequences, reads that shared molecular identifiers were thrown out. MiTCR, set to a Q25 quality threshold and the strictest error-elimination algorithm, was used for CDR3 identification, clonotype clustering and error correction. Lower-bound total TCR beta diversity was estimated with a nonparametric unseen species model using Euler transformation. The public reads were quality trimmed at Q25 with fastp and then assembled into clones with MiXCR by TCRdb, keeping productive beta chains. Every distinct CDR3 protein forms one entry, paired with its most common genes and DNA. The V and J calls were determined by TCRdb, not by the authors. The sample table records over 700,000 distinct CDR3 sequences; 20% to 25% of these occur just once. The top ten clonotypes cover around 9.2% of the sample.

CDR1 and CDR2 were assigned from the germline V gene (reference sequence) as MNHEY and SMNVEV. The CDR3 numbers 15 residues from cysteine through phenylalanine. The retained sequence is limited to the CDR3, 45 bases, with the frame set at the first base. As regards this clonotype: Its specific antigen is unknown. No base-level quality is on record; no much larger clone is a single base apart.

Study-wide findings and limitations: As age increased, observed TCR beta diversity per million T cells dropped in a roughly linear way, and a significant reduction was already evident by age roughly 40. Conclusive comparison of naive and antigen-experienced compartments was prevented by the profiling of bulk unsorted PBMCs. Donor CMV infection status was unknown, potentially confounding age-related changes in expanded clonotypes. Estimates of total diversity based on one million sequenced T cells were considered lower bounds and underestimates. Compared with the aged group, the long-lived group had more naive CD4+ T cells, fewer expanded clones and increased TCR diversity, a pattern suggesting age selection. Observed TCR beta diversity correlated strongly with the percentage of naive T cells measured by flow cytometry.

Systemically healthy Caucasian individuals from Russia, approximately 39 in total and aged roughly 6 to 100 years, were included as donors. Around 9.9 milliliters of peripheral blood were collected from each donor into EDTA-treated Vacutainer tubes. Ficoll-Paque density-gradient centrifugation was used to isolate PBMCs, with at least 7 million obtained per sample. Trizol reagent was used to extract total RNA from PBMCs, with at least 6 micrograms per sample. For every donor, an aliquot of PBMCs went through flow cytometry to measure the percentages of naive CD45RAhigh/CD27high T cells. These data also featured in a second study, about T cells of mothers and their children. The second investigation adds: Nine systemically healthy Caucasian individuals, comprising three mothers and their six children, were included as donors. cDNA synthesis consumed the entire amount of extracted RNA, loaded at approximately 1.5 ug RNA in each 15 ul reaction. In the second PCR, sample barcodes and 2-4 random nucleotides were introduced via the M1S primer. More than 8 million TCR beta CDR3 reads were obtained from each mother, and about 3 million reads were obtained from each child. In both related and unrelated pairs, thymic selection shapes the output of TCR recombination in a similar way, with inherited differences having only a minor effect. Normalized repertoire overlap in related mother-child pairs was always slightly higher than in unrelated mother-child pairs, but the difference was never significant. With a sensitivity of 90 to 100 clones per million clonotypes, no persistent microchimeric T cell clones were detected. Deep NGS was used in the study to compare the TCR beta repertoires of mothers and children and to look for features that separate related mother-child pairs from unrelated individuals. On average, the children were approximately 11 +/- 4 years old, while the mothers were around 42 +/- 4 years old. After adapters were ligated using NEBNext reagents, the libraries underwent 100+100 nt paired-end sequencing on an Illumina HiSeq 2000. To avoid cross-contamination, the mother libraries and the child libraries were prepared a month apart and sequenced in separate runs. Between about 500,000 and 2,100,000 distinct TCR beta clonotypes were identified per donor. Naive TCR beta clonotypes were estimated from low-frequency clonotypes matched to each donor's FACS-determined naive share, without sorting.

Sequenced material: blood. The chain joins TRBV27 to TRBJ2-5; 11 bases in between match TRBD2. The J call may not be correct, given that the DNA end is closer to TRBJ2-7. This TCR was sampled from a boy between 10 and 17 years old in good health. The DNA sequence follows: TGTGCCAGCAGTTTATCTAGCGGGGGGGCCGACGAGCAGTACTTC. Translated, this is CASSLSSGGADEQYF.